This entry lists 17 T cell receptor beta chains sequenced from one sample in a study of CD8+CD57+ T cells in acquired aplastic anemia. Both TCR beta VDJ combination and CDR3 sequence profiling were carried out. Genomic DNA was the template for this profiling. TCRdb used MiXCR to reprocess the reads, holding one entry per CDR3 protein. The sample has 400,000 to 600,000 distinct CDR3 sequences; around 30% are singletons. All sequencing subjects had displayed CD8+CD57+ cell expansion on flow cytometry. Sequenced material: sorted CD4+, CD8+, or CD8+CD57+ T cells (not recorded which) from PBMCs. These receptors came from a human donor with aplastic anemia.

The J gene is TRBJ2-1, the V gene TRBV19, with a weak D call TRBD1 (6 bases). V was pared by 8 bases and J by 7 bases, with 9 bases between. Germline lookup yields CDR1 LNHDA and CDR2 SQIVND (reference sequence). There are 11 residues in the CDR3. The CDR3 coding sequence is TGTGCCAGTTTAGACAGGAATGAGCAGTTCTTC. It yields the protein CASLDRNEQFF.

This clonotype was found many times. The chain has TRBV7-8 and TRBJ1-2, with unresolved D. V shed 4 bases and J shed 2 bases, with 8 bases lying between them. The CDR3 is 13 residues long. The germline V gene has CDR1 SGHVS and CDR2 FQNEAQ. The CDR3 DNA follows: TGTGCCAGCAGCTCAACAGAGAACTATGGCTACACCTTC. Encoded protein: CASSSTENYGYTF.

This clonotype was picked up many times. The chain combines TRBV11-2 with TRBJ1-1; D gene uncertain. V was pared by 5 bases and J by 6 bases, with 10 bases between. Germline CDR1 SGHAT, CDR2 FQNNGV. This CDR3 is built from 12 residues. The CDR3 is CASSLHRPEAFF. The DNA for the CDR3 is TGTGCCAGCAGCCTTCACCGCCCTGAAGCTTTCTTT.

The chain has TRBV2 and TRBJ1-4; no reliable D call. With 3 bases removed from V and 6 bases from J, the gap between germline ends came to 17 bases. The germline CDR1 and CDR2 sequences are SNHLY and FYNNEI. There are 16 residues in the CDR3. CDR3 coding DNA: TGTGCCAGCAGTGATTTAGCTGGCGCCCTGGATGAAAAACTGTTTTTT. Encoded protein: CASSDLAGALDEKLFF. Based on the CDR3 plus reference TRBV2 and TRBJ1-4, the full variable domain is EPEVTQTPSHQVTQMGQEVILRCVPISNHLYFYWYRQILGQKVEFLVSFYNNEISEKSEIFDDQFSVERPDGSNFTLKIRSTKLEDSAMYFCASSDLAGALDEKLFFGSGTQLSVL.

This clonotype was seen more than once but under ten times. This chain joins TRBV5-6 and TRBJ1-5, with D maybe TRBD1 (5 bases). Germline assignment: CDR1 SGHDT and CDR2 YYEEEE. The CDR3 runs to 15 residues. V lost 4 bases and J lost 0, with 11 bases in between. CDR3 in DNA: TGTGCCAGCAGCAGTACAGGTTATAGCAATCAGCCCCAGCATTTT. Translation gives CASSSTGYSNQPQHF.

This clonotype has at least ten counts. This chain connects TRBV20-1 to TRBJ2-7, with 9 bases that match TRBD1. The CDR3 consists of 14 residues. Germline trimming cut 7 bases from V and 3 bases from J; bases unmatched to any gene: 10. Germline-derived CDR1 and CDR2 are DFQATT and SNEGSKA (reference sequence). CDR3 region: CSVKQGANDYEQYF. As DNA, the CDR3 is TGCAGTGTTAAACAGGGGGCGAATGACTACGAGCAGTACTTC.

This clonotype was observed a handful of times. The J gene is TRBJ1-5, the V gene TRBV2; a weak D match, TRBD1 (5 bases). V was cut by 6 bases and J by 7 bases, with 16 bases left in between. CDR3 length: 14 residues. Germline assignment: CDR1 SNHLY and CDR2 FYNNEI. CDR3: CASSPGRAGQPQHF. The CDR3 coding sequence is TGTGCCAGCAGCCCGGGCAGGGCGGGCCAGCCCCAGCATTTT.

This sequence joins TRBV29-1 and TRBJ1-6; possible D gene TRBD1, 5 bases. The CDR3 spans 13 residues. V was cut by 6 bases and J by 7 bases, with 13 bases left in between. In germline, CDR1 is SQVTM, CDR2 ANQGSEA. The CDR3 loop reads CSVMGQGNSPLHF. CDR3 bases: TGCAGCGTAATGGGGCAGGGCAATTCACCCCTCCACTTT.

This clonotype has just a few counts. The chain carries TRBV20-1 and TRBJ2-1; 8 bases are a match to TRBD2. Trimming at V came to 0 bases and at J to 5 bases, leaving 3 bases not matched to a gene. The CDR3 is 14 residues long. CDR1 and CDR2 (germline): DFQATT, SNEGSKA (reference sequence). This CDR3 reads CSARDPAGDNEQFF. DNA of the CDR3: TGCAGTGCTAGAGATCCAGCGGGAGACAATGAGCAGTTCTTC.

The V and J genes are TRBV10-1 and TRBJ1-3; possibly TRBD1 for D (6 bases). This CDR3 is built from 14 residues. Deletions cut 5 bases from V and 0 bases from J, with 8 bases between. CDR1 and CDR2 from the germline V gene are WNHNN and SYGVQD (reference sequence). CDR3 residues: CASSKGGSGNTIYF. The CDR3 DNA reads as TGCGCCAGCAGTAAGGGGGGCTCTGGAAACACCATATATTTT.

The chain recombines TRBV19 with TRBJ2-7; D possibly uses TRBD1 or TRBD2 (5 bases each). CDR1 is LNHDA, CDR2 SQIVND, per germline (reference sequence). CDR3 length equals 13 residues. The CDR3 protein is CAKSPGLYDEQYF. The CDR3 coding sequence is TGTGCTAAGTCACCGGGGCTCTACGACGAGCAGTACTTC.

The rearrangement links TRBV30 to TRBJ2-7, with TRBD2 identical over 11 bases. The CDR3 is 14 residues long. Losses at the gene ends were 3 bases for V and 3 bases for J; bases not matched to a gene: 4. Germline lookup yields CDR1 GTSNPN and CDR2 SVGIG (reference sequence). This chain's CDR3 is CAWSGTSGFYEQYF. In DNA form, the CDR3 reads TGTGCCTGGAGCGGGACTAGCGGTTTCTACGAGCAGTACTTC.

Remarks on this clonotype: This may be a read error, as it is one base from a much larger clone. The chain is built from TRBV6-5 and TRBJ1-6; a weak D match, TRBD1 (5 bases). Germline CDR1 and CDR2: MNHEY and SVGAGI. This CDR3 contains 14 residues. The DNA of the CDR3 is TGTGCCATCAGTTACCAGGGACTTAATTCACCCCTCCACTTT. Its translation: CAISYQGLNSPLHF.

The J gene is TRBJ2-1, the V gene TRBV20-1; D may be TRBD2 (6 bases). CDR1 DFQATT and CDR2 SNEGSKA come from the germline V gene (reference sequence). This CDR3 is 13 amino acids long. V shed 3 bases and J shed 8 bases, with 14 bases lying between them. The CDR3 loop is CSASIVPGDEQFF. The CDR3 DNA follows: TGCAGTGCTAGTATCGTTCCGGGGGATGAGCAGTTCTTC.

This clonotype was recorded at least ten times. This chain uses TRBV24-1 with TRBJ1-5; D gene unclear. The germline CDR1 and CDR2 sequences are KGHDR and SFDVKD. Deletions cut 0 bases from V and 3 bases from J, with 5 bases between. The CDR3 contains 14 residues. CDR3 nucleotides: TGTGCCACCAGTGATTTGGTCAACAATCAGCCCCAGCATTTT. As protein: CATSDLVNNQPQHF.

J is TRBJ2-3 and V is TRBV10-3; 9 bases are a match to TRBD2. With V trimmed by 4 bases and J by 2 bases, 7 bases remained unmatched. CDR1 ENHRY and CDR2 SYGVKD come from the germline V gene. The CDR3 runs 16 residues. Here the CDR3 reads CAISGIAGVNTDTQYF. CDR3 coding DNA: TGTGCCATCAGTGGGATAGCGGGGGTGAACACAGATACGCAGTATTTT.

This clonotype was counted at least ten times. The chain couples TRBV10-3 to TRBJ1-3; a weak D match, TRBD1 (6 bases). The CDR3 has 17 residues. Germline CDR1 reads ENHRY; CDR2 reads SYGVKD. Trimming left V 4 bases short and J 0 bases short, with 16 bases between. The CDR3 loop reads CAISGAGHKVSGNTIYF. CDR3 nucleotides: TGTGCCATCAGTGGGGCGGGACACAAAGTCTCTGGAAACACCATATATTTT.